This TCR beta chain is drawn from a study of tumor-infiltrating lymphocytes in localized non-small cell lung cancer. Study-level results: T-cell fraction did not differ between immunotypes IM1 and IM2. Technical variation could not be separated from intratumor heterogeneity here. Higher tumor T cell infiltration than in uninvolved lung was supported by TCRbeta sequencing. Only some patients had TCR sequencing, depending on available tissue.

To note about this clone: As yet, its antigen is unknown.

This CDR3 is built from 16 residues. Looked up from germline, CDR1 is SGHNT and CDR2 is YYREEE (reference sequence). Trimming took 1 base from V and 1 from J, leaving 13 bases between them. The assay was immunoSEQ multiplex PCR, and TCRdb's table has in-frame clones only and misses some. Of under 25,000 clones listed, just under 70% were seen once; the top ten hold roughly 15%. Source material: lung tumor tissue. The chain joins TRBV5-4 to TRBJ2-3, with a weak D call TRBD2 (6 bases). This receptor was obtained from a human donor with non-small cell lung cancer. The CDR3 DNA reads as TGTGCCAGCAGCTTGCTTGTGGGAGGTGGCACAGATACGCAGTATTTT. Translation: CASSLLVGGGTDTQYF. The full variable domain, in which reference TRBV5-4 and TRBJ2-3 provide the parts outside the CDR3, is ETGVTQSPTHLIKTRGQQVTLRCSSQSGHNTVSWYQQALGQGPQFIFQYYREEENGRGNFPPRFSGLQFPNYSSELNVNALELDDSALYLCASSLLVGGGTDTQYFGPGTRLTVL.